Given below is one T cell receptor beta chain in context. Its specificity is unknown. The source of the sample is a study of T cells after yellow fever vaccination. The CDR3 is made up of 15 amino acids. V lost 4 bases and J 4 bases, leaving 17 bases between the germline ends. Germline V CDR1 and CDR2: DFQATT, SNEGSKA (reference sequence). TCRdb processed the 5' RACE reads anew with MiXCR; each CDR3 protein has one entry. Of just under 600,000 distinct CDR3 sequences listed, less than 15% were seen once; the top ten hold about 14%. Regarding the study as a whole: Most clones from primary vaccination were detected again post-booster (approximately 97% CD4, roughly 90% CD8).

This material consisted of PBMCs, taken on the day of the yellow fever booster vaccination. The sequence was obtained from a man in his thirties or forties who received the YFV17D yellow fever vaccine. The chain recombines TRBV20-1 with TRBJ2-1, with D perhaps matching TRBD1 (6 bases). The CDR3 here is CSATGTLSLYNEQFF. For the CDR3, the DNA is TGCAGTGCTACCGGGACATTATCTCTATACAATGAGCAGTTCTTC.